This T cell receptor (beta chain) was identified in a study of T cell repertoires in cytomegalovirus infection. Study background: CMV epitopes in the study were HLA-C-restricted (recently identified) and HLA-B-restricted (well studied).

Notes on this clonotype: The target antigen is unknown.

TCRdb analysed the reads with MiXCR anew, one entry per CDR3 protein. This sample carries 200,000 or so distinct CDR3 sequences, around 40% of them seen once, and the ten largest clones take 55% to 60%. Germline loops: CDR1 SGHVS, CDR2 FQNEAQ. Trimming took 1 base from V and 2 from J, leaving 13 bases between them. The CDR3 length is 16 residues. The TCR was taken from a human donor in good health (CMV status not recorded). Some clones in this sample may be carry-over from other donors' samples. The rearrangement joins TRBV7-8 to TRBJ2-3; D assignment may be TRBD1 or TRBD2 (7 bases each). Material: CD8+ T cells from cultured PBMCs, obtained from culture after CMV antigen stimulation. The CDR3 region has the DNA TGTGCCAGCAGCTTAGAACCAGGGGGGGCCACAGATACGCAGTATTTT. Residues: CASSLEPGGATDTQYF.